A single sample is the source of the 30 T cell receptor beta chains below, sequenced in a study of molecular identifiers for immune sequencing clone quantification. Each CDR3 protein is one row after TCRdb ran MiXCR on the PCR reads. The sample contains 97,000 or so distinct CDR3 sequences, 30% to 45% of which appear only once. The sequenced material came from naive CD8+ T cells from blood, with Jurkat cell RNA spiked in. Subset specified: FACS-sorted CD8+CD4-CCR7+CD45RA+ naive T cells. Every receptor here comes from a human donor in good health. Some libraries in this study had Jurkat cell RNA spiked in.

A remark on this clonotype: This may stem from a read error, because a much larger clone lies one nucleotide away. The J gene is TRBJ1-5, the V gene TRBV4-1; D may be TRBD1 (5 bases). The CDR3 is 15 residues long. With 3 bases removed from V and 3 bases from J, the gap between germline ends came to 12 bases. CDR1 is MGHRA and CDR2 is YSYEKL in the germline V gene. In nucleotides, the CDR3 is TGCGCCAGCAGCCATGGGCAGGGCCCCAATCAGCCCCAGCATTTT. Amino acids: CASSHGQGPNQPQHF.

This clonotype was counted only a few times. One junction end disagrees with the germline gene, perhaps due to a read error. The rearrangement uses TRBV4-3 and TRBJ1-5, with D possibly being TRBD1 (5 bases). The V gene's germline CDR1 is LGHNA and CDR2 YSLEER. CDR3 length equals 15 residues. CDR3 protein: CASSQDRGGGQPQQF. CDR3 in DNA: TGCGCCAGCAGCCAAGATCGTGGGGGAGGTCAGCCCCAGCAATTT.

This clonotype was seen at least ten times. The chain uses TRBV28 and TRBJ2-7; D may match TRBD1 or TRBD2 (5 bases each). Per the germline V gene, CDR1 is MDHEN and CDR2 is SYDVKM. The CDR3 covers 14 residues. The V and J ends lost 7 bases and 3 bases respectively, with 16 bases between them. The CDR3, as DNA: TGTGCCAGCAAAACCGGGACCAAATTCTACGAGCAGTACTTC. Translated: CASKTGTKFYEQYF.

The chain carries TRBV11-2 and TRBJ2-7, with D possibly TRBD1 on 6 matching bases. Per germline, CDR1 SGHAT and CDR2 FQNNGV. Trimming shortened V by 5 bases and J by 2 bases, and 13 bases separated the two germline ends. The CDR3 consists of 14 residues. CDR3: CASSGGPMAYEQYF. CDR3 coding DNA: TGTGCCAGCAGCGGGGGCCCTATGGCCTACGAGCAGTACTTC.

This clonotype appeared a few times. V is TRBV19 and J is TRBJ2-1, with D possibly being TRBD1 or TRBD2 (5 bases each). Germline V CDR1 and CDR2: LNHDA, SQIVND (reference sequence). Trimming removed 7 bases at V and 6 bases at J, with 10 bases between. The length of the CDR3 is 12 residues. The CDR3 protein is CASKTGANEQFF. CDR3 sequence (DNA): TGTGCCAGTAAAACCGGGGCCAATGAGCAGTTCTTC.

This clonotype was counted at least ten times. J is TRBJ2-5 and V is TRBV28, with 7 bases matching TRBD2. CDR1 MDHEN and CDR2 SYDVKM come from the germline V gene. Trimming took 2 bases from V and 8 from J; bases not matched to a gene: 11. This CDR3 has 15 residues. CDR3 loop: CASSLDPWGGGTQYF. In DNA, the CDR3 is TGTGCCAGCAGTTTAGATCCCTGGGGCGGGGGTACCCAGTACTTC.

Note on this clonotype: A much larger clone sits a single nucleotide away, making a read error possible. The chain employs TRBV12-3 or TRBV12-4 and TRBJ1-5; D unresolved. There are 14 residues in the CDR3. CDR3 sequence: CASTEGYSNPPQHF. The CDR3 coding sequence is TGTGCCAGCACCGAAGGGTATAGCAATCCGCCCCAGCATTTT.

This clonotype was recorded many times. The chain employs TRBV5-1 and TRBJ2-1; 7 bases map to TRBD1. V shed 3 bases, J shed 9 bases, and the junction held 12 bases outside the gene matches. The CDR3 covers 15 residues. The germline V gene encodes CDR1 SGHRS and CDR2 YFSETQ. In DNA form, the CDR3 reads TGCGCCAGCAGCTCACGCTATGGGGACAGCGGTGAGCAGTTCTTC. This encodes CASSSRYGDSGEQFF. Together with reference TRBV5-1 and TRBJ2-1, the CDR3 gives the full variable domain: KAGVTQTPRYLIKTRGQQVTLSCSPISGHRSVSWYQQTPGQGLQFLFEYFSETQRNKGNFPGRFSGRQFSNSRSEMNVSTLELGDSALYLCASSSRYGDSGEQFFGPGTRLTVL.

The rearrangement links TRBV29-1 to TRBJ2-1, with 7 bases matching TRBD2. The CDR3 length is 15 residues. The V gene end was trimmed by 0 bases and the J gene end by 5 bases; junction bases not matched to a gene: 7. Germline lookup yields CDR1 SQVTM and CDR2 ANQGSEA. The CDR3 here is CSVEDRLAENNEQFF. The CDR3 coding sequence is TGCAGCGTTGAAGATCGGCTAGCGGAAAACAATGAGCAGTTCTTC.

This clonotype was found a few times. A single base separates this from a much larger clone, so it may be a read error. The rearrangement uses TRBV7-8 and TRBJ2-7; D call uncertain. Germline values: CDR1 SGHVS, CDR2 FQNEAQ. The CDR3 has 12 amino acids. CDR3 residues: CASSLVGYELYF. The DNA of the CDR3 is TGTGCCAGCAGCTTAGTCGGCTACGAGCTGTACTTC.

This clonotype was observed at least ten times. V and J are TRBV14 and TRBJ2-3; 12 bases fit TRBD2. V trimming: 4 bases; J trimming: 4 bases; junction bases outside the gene matches: 6. The CDR3 is made up of 16 amino acids. Germline lookup yields CDR1 SGHDN and CDR2 FVKESK. The CDR3 DNA reads TGTGCCAGCAGCCTGCTAGCGGGAGGGCGCTCAGATACGCAGTATTTT. It specifies CASSLLAGGRSDTQYF.

About this clonotype itself: This may stem from a read error, because a much larger clone lies one nucleotide away. V and J are TRBV19 and TRBJ2-2; tentatively, D is TRBD1 or TRBD2 (5 bases each). Germline CDR1 is LNHDA and CDR2 is SQIVND (reference sequence). This CDR3 has 11 amino acids. Here the CDR3 DNA reads TGTGCCACCGACAGCACCGGGGAGCTGCTTTTT. Protein: CATDSTGELLF.

Notes on this clonotype: A read error is possible here, since a much larger clone lies one base away. The chain uses TRBV24-1 and TRBJ2-5, with D maybe TRBD1 (5 bases). The V end lost 4 bases, the J end lost 9 bases, and 17 bases lay between the germline ends. Per germline, CDR1 KGHDR and CDR2 SFDVKD. This CDR3 is built from 14 residues. The CDR3 reads CATSDPQGPEPQYF. The DNA of the CDR3 is TGTGCCACCAGTGACCCCCAGGGCCCGGAGCCCCAGTACTTC.

This clonotype was observed a handful of times. V and J are TRBV28 and TRBJ1-1, with D perhaps matching TRBD1 (5 bases). The CDR3 runs 16 residues. Per germline, CDR1 MDHEN and CDR2 SYDVKM. V gave up 3 bases and J gave up 5 bases, with 19 bases separating them. The CDR3: CASSLPAGYGTTEAFF. The CDR3 region has the DNA TGTGCCAGCAGTTTGCCGGCAGGGTACGGGACTACTGAAGCTTTCTTT.

This clonotype was counted ten times or more. This rearrangement joins TRBV5-6 to TRBJ2-4; TRBD2 might be the D (5 bases). The CDR3 has 13 amino acids. V was cut by 2 bases and J by 9 bases, with 12 bases left in between. Germline CDR1 SGHDT, CDR2 YYEEEE. CDR3 sequence: CASSFTSGGIQYF. The DNA for the CDR3 is TGTGCCAGCAGCTTCACTAGTGGAGGCATTCAGTACTTC.

Turning to this clonotype: Compared with germline, one end of the junction differs, possibly owing to a read error. V and J are TRBV27 and TRBJ2-1; 10 bases map to TRBD2. The CDR3 totals 17 residues. Germline loops: CDR1 MNHEY, CDR2 SMNVEV (reference sequence). DNA of the CDR3: TGTGCCAGCAGTTTTCTAGCGGGAGAGCTCTCCTACAATGAGCAGCTCTTC. It is translated as CASSFLAGELSYNEQLF.

This clonotype was counted ten times or more. The chain recombines TRBV7-9 with TRBJ1-1; D is ambiguous. The CDR3 consists of 13 residues. Per the germline V gene, CDR1 is SEHNR and CDR2 is FQNEAQ (reference sequence). Trimming left V 3 bases short and J 5 bases short, with 10 bases between. Here the CDR3 reads CASSFGDETEAFF. CDR3 coding DNA: TGTGCCAGCAGCTTCGGTGACGAGACTGAAGCTTTCTTT.

This clonotype has just a few counts. The missing conserved phenylalanine or tryptophan at the end of this CDR3 makes a read error likely. The CDR3 region has the DNA TGTGCCAGCTCCCCAACGCCCATAGGTGACCGCAAAAACATTCAGTACTTA. This codes for CASSPTPIGDRKNIQYL. The chain carries TRBV18 and TRBJ2-4, with no clear D. The V end was cut by 6 bases, the J end by 3 bases, with 21 bases between. CDR3 size: 17 residues. CDR1 is KGHSH and CDR2 is LQKENI in the germline V gene.

The V call is TRBV7-9, the J call TRBJ2-7; possibly TRBD1 for D (6 bases). Germline V CDR1 and CDR2: SEHNR, FQNEAQ (reference sequence). There are 14 residues in the CDR3. Trimming took 4 bases from V and 2 from J, leaving 12 bases between them. CDR3 nucleotide sequence: TGTGCCAGCAGCTCCGGGACACCCGCCTACGAGCAGTACTTC. It is translated as CASSSGTPAYEQYF. Using reference TRBV7-9 and TRBJ2-7 for the parts outside the CDR3, the full variable domain is DTGVSQNPRHKITKRGQNVTFRCDPISEHNRLYWYRQTLGQGPEFLTYFQNEAQLEKSRLLSDRFSAERPKGSFSTLEIQRTEQGDSAMYLCASSSGTPAYEQYFGPGTRLTVT.

The V and J genes are TRBV3-1 and TRBJ2-4; a possible D gene is TRBD2 (5 bases). Germline V gene data show CDR1 as LGHDT and CDR2 as YNNKEL (reference sequence). V lost 1 base and J lost 0, with 13 bases in between. CDR3 length: 17 amino acids. The CDR3 bases are TGTGCCAGCAGCCAAGGCAAGGGAGAACTAGCCAAAAACATTCAGTACTTC. Its translation is CASSQGKGELAKNIQYF.

This clonotype was detected only a few times. The V call is TRBV13, the J call TRBJ2-2; D call uncertain. Germline CDR1 reads PRHDT; CDR2 reads FYEKMQ (reference sequence). V lost 5 bases and J lost 3, with 7 bases in between. This CDR3 has 13 amino acids. Written as DNA, the CDR3 is TGTGCCAGCAGCCCCACGGACACCGGGGAGCTGTTTTTT. It is translated as CASSPTDTGELFF. Looking up the rest from reference TRBV13 and TRBJ2-2 gives the full variable domain: AAGVIQSPRHLIKEKRETATLKCYPIPRHDTVYWYQQGPGQDPQFLISFYEKMQSDKGSIPDRFSAQQFSDYHSELNMSSLELGDSALYFCASSPTDTGELFFGEGSRLTVL.

This chain links TRBV27 with TRBJ2-7, with TRBD2 identical over 8 bases. Per the germline V gene, CDR1 is MNHEY and CDR2 is SMNVEV (reference sequence). V trimming: 5 bases; J trimming: 2 bases; junction bases outside the gene matches: 11. CDR3 length: 16 amino acids. The CDR3 protein is CASSMISTSATYEQYF. In DNA form, the CDR3 reads TGTGCCAGCAGTATGATCTCGACTAGCGCAACCTACGAGCAGTACTTC.

This clonotype was found a few times. The chain couples TRBV2 to TRBJ2-7, with 8 nucleotides matching TRBD1. The CDR3 has 14 residues. Germline CDR1 is SNHLY and CDR2 is FYNNEI. The junction had 4 bases not matched to a gene; V was cut back by 4 bases and J by 2 bases. The CDR3: CASSGGTGTYEQYF. Written as DNA, the CDR3 is TGTGCCAGCAGTGGGGGGACAGGAACCTACGAGCAGTACTTC. The variable domain in full, completed from reference TRBV2 and TRBJ2-7, reads EPEVTQTPSHQVTQMGQEVILRCVPISNHLYFYWYRQILGQKVEFLVSFYNNEISEKSEIFDDQFSVERPDGSNFTLKIRSTKLEDSAMYFCASSGGTGTYEQYFGPGTRLTVT.

As regards this clonotype: An end of the junction differs from the germline gene, which may be a read error. The chain combines TRBV12-3 or TRBV12-4 with TRBJ2-7, with D hard to call. This CDR3 is 13 amino acids long. As DNA, the CDR3 is TGTGCCAGCAGTTTAGGGCAGGCCAGCGAGCAGAACTTC. Protein sequence: CASSLGQASEQNF.

The rearrangement links TRBV15 to TRBJ2-3, with a weak D call TRBD1 (5 bases). Germline V gives CDR1 LNHNV, CDR2 YYDKDF (reference sequence). CDR3 size: 15 residues. V dropped 0 bases and J dropped 6 bases, with 13 bases sitting between them. The CDR3 DNA sequence: TGTGCCACCAGCAGAGATGATGCAGGGCCCGATACGCAGTATTTT. This translates into CATSRDDAGPDTQYF.

Points on this clonotype: A junction end diverges from the germline sequence, so it may reflect a read error. The rearrangement joins TRBV10-3 to TRBJ2-5; perhaps TRBD2 as D (6 bases). Germline CDR1 and CDR2: ENHRY and SYGVKD. There are 13 residues in the CDR3. CDR3 region: CAIGEGGQEPQCF. As DNA, the CDR3 is TGTGCCATCGGAGAGGGAGGCCAAGAGCCCCAGTGCTTC.

This clonotype was seen only once. This likely comes from a read error, as the CDR3 has no conserved phenylalanine or tryptophan at its end. The chain's CDR3 is CASSRRDNYGYTY. For the CDR3, the DNA is TGTGCCAGCAGTCGCAGGGATAACTATGGCTACACCTAC. This chain joins TRBV6-2 or TRBV6-3 and TRBJ1-2, with D maybe TRBD1 (5 bases). The V end was cut by 5 bases, the J end by 1 base, with 8 bases between. CDR1 and CDR2 (germline): MNHEY, SVGEGT. The CDR3 runs to 13 residues.

This clonotype was picked up a small number of times. V gene TRBV30 combines with J gene TRBJ2-4, with D possibly TRBD1 on 5 matching bases. V gave up 5 bases and J gave up 4 bases, with 15 bases separating them. The CDR3 sequence is 14 residues long. The germline CDR1 and CDR2 sequences are GTSNPN and SVGIG (reference sequence). The CDR3: CAWARRGRKNIQYF. In nucleotides, the CDR3 is TGTGCCTGGGCCCGTAGGGGCAGGAAAAACATTCAGTACTTC.

This clonotype was detected a few times. J is TRBJ2-2 and V is TRBV12-3 or TRBV12-4; 9 nucleotides agree with TRBD1. The CDR3 is made up of 16 amino acids. Trimming at V came to 8 bases and at J to 6 bases, leaving 13 bases not matched to a gene. DNA of the CDR3: TGTGCCAGCGAGGGGGCGGACAGGGGAGGTCCCGGGGAGCTGTTTTTT. The encoded protein is CASEGADRGGPGELFF.

On this clonotype: One end of the junction is discordant with germline, which a read error may explain. V gene TRBV15 combines with J gene TRBJ2-6; D is possibly TRBD1 or TRBD2 (5 bases each). The CDR3 extends over 12 amino acids. CDR1 LNHNV and CDR2 YYDKDF come from the germline V gene (reference sequence). CDR3 sequence: CATMAGANGLTF. CDR3 in DNA: TGTGCCACTATGGCCGGGGCCAACGGCCTGACTTTC.